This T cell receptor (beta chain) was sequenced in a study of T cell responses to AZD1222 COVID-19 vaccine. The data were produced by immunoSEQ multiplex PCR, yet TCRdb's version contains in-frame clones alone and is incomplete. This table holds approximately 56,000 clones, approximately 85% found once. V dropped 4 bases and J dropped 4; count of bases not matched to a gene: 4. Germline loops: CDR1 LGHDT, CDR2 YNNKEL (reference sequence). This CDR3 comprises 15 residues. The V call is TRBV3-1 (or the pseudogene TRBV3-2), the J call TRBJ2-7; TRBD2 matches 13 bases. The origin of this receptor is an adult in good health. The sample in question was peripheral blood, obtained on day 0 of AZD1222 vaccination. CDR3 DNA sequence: TGTGCCAGCAGCCCTGGACTAGCGGGGGATTACGAGCAGTACTTC. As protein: CASSPGLAGDYEQYF.